The rows below give T cell receptor beta chains drawn from one sample of a study of shared clonotypes between healthy human individuals. Only in-frame clones appear in the TCRdb table, and some are missing; sequencing was by immunoSEQ multiplex PCR. The sample records approximately 2.5 million clones, more than 90% being singletons. Material for sequencing was naive CD4+ T cells sorted from blood. The source is a man aged 18-30 years in good health. The CDR3 runs from the conserved cysteine through the conserved F or W. The D gene is left open where the match is weak. A row's size may be missing; if present it is once, few, many or a size class.

TRBJ1-2 | . | TRBV7-9 | . | TGTGCCAGCAGCCCCTCGGGGGGGACTCATTATGGCTACACCTTC | CASSPSGGTHYGYTF
TRBJ2-1 | . | TRBV7-2 | once | TGTGCCAGCAGCTTAGTCGGGAGTCCCAATGAGCAGTTCTTC | CASSLVGSPNEQFF
TRBJ1-2 | . | TRBV29-1 | . | TGCAGCGTTGAAGAGTCACAGGCAAAGAACTATGGCTACACCTTC | CSVEESQAKNYGYTF
TRBJ1-5 | . | TRBV4-1 | . | TGCGCCAGCAGCCAAGGTGGGGGGCAAAGCAATCAGCCCCAGCATTTT | CASSQGGGQSNQPQHF
TRBJ1-6 | . | TRBV19 | . | TGTGCCAGTATCGGAGGGGGCTCCTATAATTCACCCCTCCACTTT | CASIGGGSYNSPLHF
TRBJ1-6 | . | TRBV7-3 | . | TGTGCCAGCAGCTTAATCGGGCCGGGTGAATCACCCCTCCACTTT | CASSLIGPGESPLHF
TRBJ2-7 | . | TRBV2 | . | TGTGCCAGCAGTGTAGGGCTAGCTCGCGAGCAGTACTTC | CASSVGLAREQYF
TRBJ1-5 | . | TRBV5-1 | . | TGCGCCAGCCGCGAGGGGGATAGCAATCAGCCCCAGCATTTT | CASREGDSNQPQHF
TRBJ1-4 | . | TRBV6-5 | . | TGTGCCAGCAGTTGGGCCTTGGGTGAAAAACTGTTTTTT | CASSWALGEKLFF
TRBJ1-5 | . | TRBV11-2 | . | TGTGCCAGCAGCACGGTGACCGGCCCCCAGCATTTT | CASSTVTGPQHF
TRBJ2-4 | . | TRBV19 | . | TGTGCCAGTATGGGGCAGGGAACCAAAAACATTCAGTACTTC | CASMGQGTKNIQYF
TRBJ1-2 | . | TRBV4-1 | . | TGCGCCAGCAGCCAAGGTCTGTCCAACTATGGCTACACCTTC | CASSQGLSNYGYTF
TRBJ2-7 | . | TRBV27 | . | TGTGCCAGCAGTCCATTCACTAAGCCACCCTCCTACGAGCAGTACTTC | CASSPFTKPPSYEQYF
TRBJ1-2 | . | TRBV28 | . | TGTGCCAGCAGCCTACCCCATGCGGCCCCATATGGCTACACCTTC | CASSLPHAAPYGYTF
TRBJ2-3 | TRBD2 | TRBV19 | . | TGTGCCAGTAGTAGGGGGACTAGCGGGGCGGGTACGCAGTATTTT | CASSRGTSGAGTQYF
TRBJ2-7 | TRBD1 | TRBV30 | once | TGTGCCTGGAGTGTACAGGGGGTATTCTACGAGCAGTACTTC | CAWSVQGVFYEQYF